The 8 T cell receptor beta chains reported below all come from one sample, sequenced in a study of identifying expanded T cells in peripheral blood. Method: immunoSEQ multiplex PCR; TCRdb's copy keeps in-frame clones and lacks some. The sample comprises some 91,000 clones, about nine tenths of which are singletons, and under 4.5% rests with the top ten. Specimen: blood. The receptor set was obtained from a person between 18 and 69 years old in good health.

The rearrangement links TRBV5-1 to TRBJ2-1; D is ambiguous. The V end lost 4 bases, the J end lost 8 bases, and 13 bases lay between the germline ends. CDR1 is SGHRS, CDR2 YFSETQ, per germline. The CDR3 sequence is 13 residues long. The CDR3 DNA reads TGCGCCAGCAGCACCGAACAAAACTATGAGCAGTTCTTC. It yields the protein CASSTEQNYEQFF. Based on the CDR3 plus reference TRBV5-1 and TRBJ2-1, the full variable domain is KAGVTQTPRYLIKTRGQQVTLSCSPISGHRSVSWYQQTPGQGLQFLFEYFSETQRNKGNFPGRFSGRQFSNSRSEMNVSTLELGDSALYLCASSTEQNYEQFFGPGTRLTVL.

The rearrangement uses TRBV5-1 and TRBJ2-2; 8 positions agree with TRBD2. This CDR3 is 16 amino acids long. CDR1 SGHRS and CDR2 YFSETQ come from the germline V gene. Germline trimming cut 2 bases from V and 7 bases from J; bases unmatched to any gene: 10. The DNA of the CDR3 is TGCGCCAGCAGCTTAGGCAGCGGGAGCCCGGGCGGGGAGCTGTTTTTT. Translation: CASSLGSGSPGGELFF.

This clone appeared a few times. This chain links TRBV6-5 with TRBJ1-4; a weak D match, TRBD1 (5 bases). V was clipped by 5 bases and J by 10 bases, with 20 bases between them. Germline V gene sequence: CDR1 MNHEY, CDR2 SVGAGI. CDR3 size: 15 residues. The CDR3 region is CASSRGRASQGKLFF. CDR3 DNA: TGTGCCAGCAGTCGCGGCAGGGCATCCCAAGGAAAACTGTTTTTT.

The CDR3, as DNA: TGTGCCAGCAGCTTAGCATCGGATCGGGGGGGCTACACCTTC. Its translation: CASSLASDRGGYTF. V usage is TRBV7-9 and J usage is TRBJ1-2; D may be TRBD1 (5 bases). Trimming pared 0 bases from V and 8 bases from J, leaving 13 bases between. Germline CDR1 and CDR2: SEHNR and FQNEAQ (reference sequence). The CDR3 sequence is 14 residues long.

V and J are TRBV6-1 and TRBJ1-3, with no clear D. Germline-derived CDR1 and CDR2 are MNHNS and SASEGT. This CDR3 region has 14 residues. The ends were cut back, 3 bases at V and 0 bases at J, with 6 bases in the middle. As DNA, the CDR3 is TGTGCCAGCAGTGATCGGTCCTCTGGAAACACCATATATTTT. The encoded protein is CASSDRSSGNTIYF.

The count of this clone is one. The rearrangement links TRBV6-1 to TRBJ1-3, with D possibly being TRBD1 (6 bases). V lost 2 bases to trimming and J lost 1 base, with 12 bases between them. The V gene's germline CDR1 is MNHNS and CDR2 SASEGT. The CDR3 covers 16 residues. The CDR3 is CASSESLGGSGNTIYF. In DNA form, the CDR3 reads TGTGCCAGCAGTGAATCCTTAGGGGGTTCTGGAAACACCATATATTTT.

V gene TRBV4-1 combines with J gene TRBJ1-2; D uncertain. Looked up from germline, CDR1 is MGHRA and CDR2 is YSYEKL. V was clipped by 2 bases and J by 4 bases, with 20 bases between them. This CDR3 region has 17 residues. Here the CDR3 DNA reads TGCGCCAGCAGCCAACCGATAGGTGGCCGACGATCCTATGGCTACACCTTC. Translation: CASSQPIGGRRSYGYTF.

The V gene is TRBV28, the J gene TRBJ1-6, with D tentatively TRBD1 (5 bases). The V and J ends lost 6 bases and 10 bases respectively, with 13 bases between them. The CDR3 has 13 residues. Germline V lookup: CDR1 MDHEN, CDR2 SYDVKM. CDR3 in amino acids: CASRPGRGSPLHF. The CDR3 DNA reads as TGTGCCAGCAGGCCGGGGAGGGGATCACCCCTCCACTTT.